This record covers a single T cell receptor beta chain. These data belong to a study of blood T cell repertoires in COVID-19. The overall study: There were acute and convalescent COVID-19 samples, and they came from the United States, Italy and Spain. PBMCs, B-cell-depleted T cells, or T cells were the source of the cDNA or gDNA that made up the material.

V lost 4 bases and J lost 7; bases outside the gene matches: 6. Germline assignment: CDR1 SGHTA and CDR2 FQGNSA. CDR3 size: 14 residues. Authors' analysis steps: Amplified reference gene primers provided the basis for estimating nucleated cell counts. Here immunoSEQ multiplex PCR was the method, and the copy in TCRdb shows in-frame clones only, minus some. V, J and clone size derive from that table, while D and trimming were established from the DNA sequence. The sample yields 60,000 to 70,000 clones, 85% seen once. The specimen sequenced was peripheral blood. The V and J genes are TRBV7-2 and TRBJ1-1; TRBD1 matches 10 bases. The origin of this receptor is a man aged 80 or over with acute or convalescent COVID-19. The CDR3 DNA sequence: TGTGCCAGCAGCTCCGGGACAGGGGAGGTTGAAGCTTTCTTT. Protein product: CASSSGTGEVEAFF.